A single sample is the source of the 8 T cell receptor beta chains below, sequenced in a study of monozygotic twins with inflammatory bowel disease. TCRdb reprocessed the 5' RACE reads, keeping one entry per CDR3 protein, no DNA. The listing contains 150,000 to 200,000 distinct CDR3 sequences. The sample comprised blood. The receptors originated from a human donor with ulcerative colitis or Crohn's disease, or a healthy co-twin of an affected twin (not recorded which).

This chain joins TRBV18 and TRBJ2-1; the TRBD1 assignment by TCRdb is unverifiable without DNA. Per the germline V gene, CDR1 is KGHSH and CDR2 is LQKENI. This CDR3 has 14 residues. The CDR3 sequence is CASSDGQGDGEQFF. Full variable domain (missing parts from reference TRBV18 and TRBJ2-1): NAGVMQNPRHLVRRRGQEARLRCSPMKGHSHVYWYRQLPEEGLKFMVYLQKENIIDESGMPKERFSAEFPKEGPSILRIQQVVRGDSAAYFCASSDGQGDGEQFFGPGTRLTVL.

The chain has TRBV20-1 and TRBJ2-1; the D call of TRBD2 rests on TCRdb alone, since no DNA is present to check it. The CDR3 extends over 13 amino acids. Germline CDR1 is DFQATT and CDR2 is SNEGSKA (reference sequence). The CDR3: CSARLAAYNEQFF.

The genes are TRBV28 and TRBJ1-1; the TRBD1 assignment by TCRdb is unverifiable without DNA. CDR1 MDHEN and CDR2 SYDVKM come from the germline V gene. The CDR3 spans 22 residues. CDR3 residues: CASSPTGGGFIGNTVRGAEAFF.

V is TRBV5-5 and J is TRBJ2-5; lacking DNA, the TRBD1 call made by TCRdb goes unchecked. In germline, CDR1 is SGHKS, CDR2 YYEKEE (reference sequence). The CDR3 has 17 residues. The CDR3 sequence: CASSDLGERDRKETQYF.

This chain links TRBV6-5 with TRBJ2-1; absent DNA, TCRdb's TRBD2 call cannot be checked. The germline CDR1 and CDR2 sequences are MNHEY and SVGAGI. The CDR3 consists of 16 residues. The CDR3 sequence: CASSPQGTSGKNEQFF.

The V gene is TRBV12-3 or TRBV12-4, the J gene TRBJ1-6. The CDR3 is made up of 14 amino acids. This CDR3 reads CATRQGSYNSPLHF.

This chain uses TRBV5-1 with TRBJ2-1; the D call of TRBD2 rests on TCRdb alone, since no DNA is present to check it. The CDR3 has 16 amino acids. Per the germline V gene, CDR1 is SGHRS and CDR2 is YFSETQ. The CDR3: CASSLRLARPYNEQFF.

This chain joins TRBV20-1 and TRBJ2-1; no DNA is available, so the TRBD2 call from TCRdb remains unchecked. The CDR3 covers 15 residues. Germline V lookup: CDR1 DFQATT, CDR2 SNEGSKA (reference sequence). Here the CDR3 reads CSASLGGAGGNEQFF.